The 10 T cell receptor beta chains in this list originate from one sample, sequenced in a study of resident and recirculating memory T cells in vitiligo. Generated by immunoSEQ multiplex PCR, the TCRdb table keeps only in-frame clones and is missing some. In the table there are 70,000 or so clones, approximately 93% of which are singletons. The sample was blood. Source of these receptors: a male donor with vitiligo.

V and J are TRBV5-1 and TRBJ2-3; D is unresolved. V was shortened by 0 bases and J by 0 bases, with 11 bases between the two germline ends. CDR1 and CDR2 from the germline V gene are SGHRS and YFSETQ. The CDR3 extends over 16 amino acids. The CDR3 bases are TGCGCCAGCAGCTTGGCCCGGTACCGTAGCACAGATACGCAGTATTTT. It translates to CASSLARYRSTDTQYF.

This clone was picked up one time. The chain employs TRBV4-2 and TRBJ2-2; no firm D call. This CDR3 comprises 16 residues. Germline values: CDR1 LGHNA, CDR2 YNFKEQ. The ends were cut back, 0 bases at V and 4 bases at J, with 12 bases in the middle. This chain's CDR3 is CASSQELGLATGELFF. The DNA for the CDR3 is TGTGCCAGCAGCCAAGAACTGGGCCTCGCCACCGGGGAGCTGTTTTTT.

V gene TRBV7-2 combines with J gene TRBJ2-1; perhaps TRBD1 as D (5 bases). The V gene's germline CDR1 is SGHTA and CDR2 FQGNSA. The V gene lost 3 bases and the J gene lost 2 bases, with 14 bases spanning the gap. There are 16 residues in the CDR3. CDR3 sequence reads: CASSFQGQGTYNEQFF. The CDR3 DNA reads TGTGCCAGCAGCTTCCAGGGTCAAGGAACCTACAATGAGCAGTTCTTC.

The chain combines TRBV4-1 with TRBJ2-3; 7 bases line up with TRBD1. V lost 2 bases to trimming and J lost 5 bases; unmatched junction nucleotides: 7. Germline V gives CDR1 MGHRA, CDR2 YSYEKL. This CDR3 is built from 15 residues. CDR3 bases: TGCGCCAGCAGCCAAAGTGACAGGGTCCGAGATACGCAGTATTTT. The encoded protein is CASSQSDRVRDTQYF.

The chain links TRBV5-4 to TRBJ2-1; D is ambiguous. V lost 3 bases, J lost 3 bases, and 13 bases lay in between. The CDR3 totals 15 residues. Per the germline V gene, CDR1 is SGHNT and CDR2 is YYREEE (reference sequence). The chain's CDR3 is CASSSRGLYYNEQFF. The CDR3 DNA reads as TGTGCCAGCAGCTCTCGAGGTCTGTACTACAATGAGCAGTTCTTC.

This rearrangement joins TRBV19 to TRBJ1-2, with D perhaps TRBD1 (5 bases). Germline CDR1 LNHDA, CDR2 SQIVND (reference sequence). Trimming removed 4 bases from V and 2 bases from J, with 14 bases in between. This CDR3 spans 15 amino acids. This CDR3 reads CASSKPGGGNYGYTF. As DNA, the CDR3 is TGTGCCAGTAGTAAACCGGGGGGGGGAAACTATGGCTACACCTTC. The variable domain in full, completed from reference TRBV19 and TRBJ1-2, reads DGGITQSPKYLFRKEGQNVTLSCEQNLNHDAMYWYRQDPGQGLRLIYYSQIVNDFQKGDIAEGYSVSREKKESFPLTVTSAQKNPTAFYLCASSKPGGGNYGYTFGSGTRLTVV.

This chain uses TRBV19 with TRBJ2-5; D remains ambiguous. The CDR3 runs to 13 residues. Trimming shortened V by 3 bases and J by 2 bases, and 7 bases separated the two germline ends. Germline values: CDR1 LNHDA, CDR2 SQIVND (reference sequence). In DNA, the CDR3 is TGTGCCAGTAGTATCCAGGCTCAAGAGACCCAGTACTTC. Translated: CASSIQAQETQYF.

The V and J genes are TRBV7-9 and TRBJ1-2, with D perhaps matching TRBD1 (6 bases). The V end lost 4 bases, the J end lost 4 bases, and 19 bases lay between the germline ends. The length of the CDR3 is 16 residues. Germline values: CDR1 SEHNR, CDR2 FQNEAQ (reference sequence). DNA of the CDR3: TGTGCCAGCAGCTCTTTCAATACGGGGGGCGCCTATGGCTACACCTTC. This codes for CASSSFNTGGAYGYTF. Using reference TRBV7-9 and TRBJ1-2 for the parts outside the CDR3, the full variable domain is DTGVSQNPRHKITKRGQNVTFRCDPISEHNRLYWYRQTLGQGPEFLTYFQNEAQLEKSRLLSDRFSAERPKGSFSTLEIQRTEQGDSAMYLCASSSFNTGGAYGYTFGSGTRLTVV.

This chain uses TRBV7-2 with TRBJ2-3; D is perhaps TRBD1 (6 bases). Trimming cost V 5 bases and J 0 bases, with 15 bases left between them. The CDR3 length is 16 residues. From germline, CDR1 is SGHTA and CDR2 FQGNSA. The CDR3 spells CASSPVRTASTDTQYF. CDR3 nucleotides: TGTGCCAGCAGCCCGGTACGGACAGCTAGCACAGATACGCAGTATTTT. The full variable domain, in which reference TRBV7-2 and TRBJ2-3 provide the parts outside the CDR3, is GAGVSQSPSNKVTEKGKDVELRCDPISGHTALYWYRQSLGQGLEFLIYFQGNSAPDKSGLPSDRFSAERTGGSVSTLTIQRTQQEDSAVYLCASSPVRTASTDTQYFGPGTRLTVL.

This clone came up a few times. J is TRBJ2-6 and V is TRBV5-1, with D possibly matching TRBD1 (6 bases). CDR1 and CDR2 (germline): SGHRS, YFSETQ. This CDR3 spans 15 amino acids. The germline V and J ends were trimmed by 4 bases and 3 bases, with 11 bases remaining between them. The chain's CDR3 is CASSPSRGGANVLTF. Here the CDR3 DNA reads TGCGCCAGCAGCCCCAGCAGGGGTGGGGCCAACGTCCTGACTTTC.